A few counts support the clone carrying this T cell receptor beta chain. This sample's time point: sample taken at primary tumor resection. TCRs were sequenced from unsorted whole RNA of tumor, nontumor lung or PBMC. The germline V gene has CDR1 SQVTM and CDR2 ANQGSEA. Unmatched junction bases numbered 6, after V lost 3 bases and J lost 5 bases. The CDR3 extends over 14 amino acids. TCRdb re-derived calls from the 5' RACE reads in MiXCR, one entry per CDR3 protein. The sample contains 45,000 to 65,000 distinct CDR3 sequences, around 6.7% of which appear only once. This record comes from a study of spatial heterogeneity in lung cancer. Looking at the study overall: Each time, sequencing found more beta-chain sequences than alpha-chain sequences.

The sample in question was PBMCs, obtained at surgery. The V and J genes are TRBV29-1 and TRBJ1-2, with 10 bases fitting TRBD1. The source of this sequence is a female donor with early-stage non-small cell lung cancer. CDR3 protein: CSVDGDRGGYGYTF. CDR3 in DNA: TGCAGCGTTGACGGGGACAGGGGAGGATATGGCTACACCTTC.